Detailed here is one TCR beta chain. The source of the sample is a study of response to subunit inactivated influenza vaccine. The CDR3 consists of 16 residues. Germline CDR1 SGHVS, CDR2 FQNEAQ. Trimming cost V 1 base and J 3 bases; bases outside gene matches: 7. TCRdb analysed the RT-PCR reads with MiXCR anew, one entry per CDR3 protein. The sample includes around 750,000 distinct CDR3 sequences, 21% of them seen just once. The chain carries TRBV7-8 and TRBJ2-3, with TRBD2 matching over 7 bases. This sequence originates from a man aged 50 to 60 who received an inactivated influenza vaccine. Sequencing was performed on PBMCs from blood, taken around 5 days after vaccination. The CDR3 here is CASSLVYSSGTDTQYF. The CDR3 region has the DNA TGTGCCAGCAGCTTAGTCTACTCTAGCGGTACAGATACGCAGTATTTT.